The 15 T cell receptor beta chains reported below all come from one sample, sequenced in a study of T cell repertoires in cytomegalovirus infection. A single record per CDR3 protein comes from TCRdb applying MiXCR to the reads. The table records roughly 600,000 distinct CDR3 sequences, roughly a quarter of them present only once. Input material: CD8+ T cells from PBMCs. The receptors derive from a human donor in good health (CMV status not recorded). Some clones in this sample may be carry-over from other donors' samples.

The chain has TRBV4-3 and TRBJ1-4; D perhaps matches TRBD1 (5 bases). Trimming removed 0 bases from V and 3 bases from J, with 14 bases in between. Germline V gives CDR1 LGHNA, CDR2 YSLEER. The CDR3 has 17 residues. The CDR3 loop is CASSQDLSATANEKLFF. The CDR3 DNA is TGCGCCAGCAGCCAAGATCTTTCGGCGACAGCTAATGAAAAACTGTTTTTT.

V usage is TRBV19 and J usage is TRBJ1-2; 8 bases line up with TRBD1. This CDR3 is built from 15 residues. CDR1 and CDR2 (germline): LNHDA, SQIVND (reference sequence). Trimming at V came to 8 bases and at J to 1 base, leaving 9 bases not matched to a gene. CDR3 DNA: TGTGCCAGTCGAGCGGCAGGGGGCAGTAACTATGGCTACACCTTC. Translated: CASRAAGGSNYGYTF.

CDR3 protein: CSVEGGRGVPYNEQFF. CDR3 sequence (DNA): TGCAGCGTTGAAGGGGGCAGGGGGGTCCCCTACAATGAGCAGTTCTTC. V is TRBV29-1 and J is TRBJ2-1; perhaps TRBD1 as D (7 bases). The CDR3 covers 16 residues. Germline loops: CDR1 SQVTM, CDR2 ANQGSEA. Trimming shortened V by 1 base and J by 2 bases, and 15 bases separated the two germline ends.

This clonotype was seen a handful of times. The CDR3 here is CASPDWSGGHQETQYF. For the CDR3, the DNA is TGTGCCAGCCCCGACTGGAGCGGGGGGCATCAAGAGACCCAGTACTTC. This chain links TRBV2 with TRBJ2-5; 9 positions agree with TRBD2. CDR1 is SNHLY and CDR2 is FYNNEI in the germline V gene. The junction had 12 bases not matched to a gene; V was cut back by 8 bases and J by 2 bases. The CDR3 runs 16 residues.

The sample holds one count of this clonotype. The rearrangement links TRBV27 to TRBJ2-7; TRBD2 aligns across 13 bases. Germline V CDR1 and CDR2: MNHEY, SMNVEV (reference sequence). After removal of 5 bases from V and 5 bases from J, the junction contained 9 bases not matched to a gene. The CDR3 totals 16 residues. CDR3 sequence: CASSPRTSGGIHEQYV. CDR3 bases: TGTGCCAGCAGTCCCAGGACTAGCGGGGGTATACACGAGCAGTACGTC.

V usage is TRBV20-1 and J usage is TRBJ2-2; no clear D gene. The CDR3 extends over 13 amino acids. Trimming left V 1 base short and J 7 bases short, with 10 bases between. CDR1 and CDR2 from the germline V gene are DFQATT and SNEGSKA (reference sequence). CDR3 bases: TGCAGTGCTAGAGTTACAGAAGTCGGGGAGCTGTTTTTT. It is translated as CSARVTEVGELFF.

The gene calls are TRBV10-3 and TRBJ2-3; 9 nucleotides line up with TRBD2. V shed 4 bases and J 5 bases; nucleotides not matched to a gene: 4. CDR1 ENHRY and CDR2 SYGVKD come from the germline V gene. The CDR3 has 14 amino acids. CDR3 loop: CAISGGGAVDTQYF. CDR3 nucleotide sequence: TGTGCCATCAGTGGCGGGGGGGCTGTAGATACGCAGTATTTT.

Written as DNA, the CDR3 is TGCAGCGTTGAAGGATTTCAGGGGGCTAACTATGGCTACACCTTC. It translates to CSVEGFQGANYGYTF. The J gene is TRBJ1-2, the V gene TRBV29-1; 7 nucleotides align to TRBD1. This CDR3 contains 15 residues. The germline V gene encodes CDR1 SQVTM and CDR2 ANQGSEA. J gave up 0 bases and V 1 base, and 5 bases lay outside the gene matches.

CDR3 in amino acids: CSATDGNSPLHF. For the CDR3, the DNA is TGCAGTGCCACGGACGGGAATTCACCCCTCCACTTT. The chain couples TRBV20-1 to TRBJ1-6; D is undetermined. The CDR3 loop spans 12 amino acids. Germline values: CDR1 DFQATT, CDR2 SNEGSKA (reference sequence). Trimming took off 6 bases at V and 7 bases at J, with 10 bases between the two ends.

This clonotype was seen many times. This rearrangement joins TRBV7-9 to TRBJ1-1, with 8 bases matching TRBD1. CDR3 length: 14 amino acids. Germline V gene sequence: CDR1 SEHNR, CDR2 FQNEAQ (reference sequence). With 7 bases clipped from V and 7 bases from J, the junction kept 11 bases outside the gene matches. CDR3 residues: CASNLDRGKFEAFF. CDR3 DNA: TGTGCCAGCAACCTCGACAGGGGCAAATTTGAAGCTTTCTTT. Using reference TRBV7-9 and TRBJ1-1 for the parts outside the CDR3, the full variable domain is DTGVSQNPRHKITKRGQNVTFRCDPISEHNRLYWYRQTLGQGPEFLTYFQNEAQLEKSRLLSDRFSAERPKGSFSTLEIQRTEQGDSAMYLCASNLDRGKFEAFFGQGTRLTVV.

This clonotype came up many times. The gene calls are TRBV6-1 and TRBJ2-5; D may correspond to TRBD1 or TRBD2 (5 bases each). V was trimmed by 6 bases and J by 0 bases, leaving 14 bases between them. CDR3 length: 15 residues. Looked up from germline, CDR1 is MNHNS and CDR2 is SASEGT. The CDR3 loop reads CASSSGTVYQETQYF. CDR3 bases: TGTGCCAGCAGCTCCGGGACCGTTTACCAAGAGACCCAGTACTTC.

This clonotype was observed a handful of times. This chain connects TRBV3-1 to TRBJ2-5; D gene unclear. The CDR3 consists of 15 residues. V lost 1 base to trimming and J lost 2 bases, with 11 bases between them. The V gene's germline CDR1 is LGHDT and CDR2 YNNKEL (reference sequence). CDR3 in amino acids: CASSQVRAQQETQYF. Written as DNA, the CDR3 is TGTGCCAGCAGCCAAGTAAGGGCACAACAAGAGACCCAGTACTTC.

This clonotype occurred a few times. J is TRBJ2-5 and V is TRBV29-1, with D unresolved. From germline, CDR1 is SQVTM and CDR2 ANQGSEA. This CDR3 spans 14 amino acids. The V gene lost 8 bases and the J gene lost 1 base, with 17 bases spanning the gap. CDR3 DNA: TGCAGCTACTGGGGTCAGGCGGCCCAAGAGACCCAGTACTTC. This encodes CSYWGQAAQETQYF.

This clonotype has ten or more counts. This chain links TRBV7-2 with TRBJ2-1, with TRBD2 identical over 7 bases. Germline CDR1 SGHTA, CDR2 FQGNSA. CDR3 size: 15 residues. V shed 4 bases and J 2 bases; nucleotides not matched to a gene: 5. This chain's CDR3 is CASSSPGLPYNEQFF. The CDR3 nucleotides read TGTGCCAGCAGCTCTCCGGGACTACCCTACAATGAGCAGTTCTTC.

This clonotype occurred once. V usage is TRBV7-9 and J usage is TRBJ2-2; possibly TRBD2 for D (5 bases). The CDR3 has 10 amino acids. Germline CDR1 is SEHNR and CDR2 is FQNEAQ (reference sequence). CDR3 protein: CAGSVPELFF. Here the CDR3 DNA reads TGTGCGGGTAGCGTCCCGGAGCTGTTTTTT. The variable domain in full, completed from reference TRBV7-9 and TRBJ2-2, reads DTGVSQNPRHKITKRGQNVTFRCDPISEHNRLYWYRQTLGQGPEFLTYFQNEAQLEKSRLLSDRFSAERPKGSFSTLEIQRTEQGDSAMYLCAGSVPELFFGEGSRLTVL.